A single sample gave rise to the 6 T cell receptor beta chains below, sequenced in a study of T cells in tuberculosis. Assay: immunoSEQ multiplex PCR; the TCRdb copy retains only in-frame clones and omits some. The profile shows around 38,000 clones, about 95% of them singletons. Sequencing used PBMCs. The source is a donor between 10 and 35 years old with latent tuberculosis or without tuberculosis infection.

The J gene is TRBJ1-5, the V gene TRBV29-1, with 7 bases identical to TRBD1. This CDR3 is 13 amino acids long. Germline CDR1 is SQVTM and CDR2 is ANQGSEA. The CDR3: CSVGRGSNQPQHF. The CDR3 bases are TGCAGTGTGGGCAGGGGGAGCAATCAGCCCCAGCATTTT.

The chain carries TRBV10-3 and TRBJ2-7; D remains unclear. V lost 1 base and J 2 bases, leaving 9 bases between the germline ends. The CDR3 has 14 residues. CDR1 is ENHRY and CDR2 is SYGVKD in the germline V gene. DNA of the CDR3: TGTGCCATCAGTGAGTATTCCGCGACCTACGAGCAGTACTTC. Protein product: CAISEYSATYEQYF.

This chain connects TRBV9 to TRBJ2-3; 11 bases match TRBD2. After removal of 3 bases from V and 1 base from J, the junction contained 1 base not matched to a gene. The CDR3 contains 15 residues. Germline V gene sequence: CDR1 SGDLS, CDR2 YYNGEE. Here the CDR3 reads CASSATSGGTDTQYF. CDR3 coding DNA: TGTGCCAGCAGCGCGACTAGCGGGGGCACAGATACGCAGTATTTT.

The rearrangement links TRBV19 to TRBJ2-1; 7 positions agree with TRBD1. Germline assignment: CDR1 LNHDA and CDR2 SQIVND (reference sequence). V lost 5 bases to trimming and J lost 11 bases; unmatched junction nucleotides: 3. The CDR3 length is 11 residues. The CDR3 sequence is CASSGDSKQFF. For the CDR3, the DNA is TGTGCCAGTAGTGGGGACAGTAAGCAGTTCTTC.

V and J are TRBV19 and TRBJ1-6; 7 nucleotides agree with TRBD1. Germline trimming cut 5 bases from V and 8 bases from J; bases unmatched to any gene: 9. The V gene's germline CDR1 is LNHDA and CDR2 SQIVND (reference sequence). This CDR3 region has 15 residues. The CDR3: CASSPHRGKDSPLHF. The CDR3, as DNA: TGTGCCAGTAGTCCTCACAGGGGAAAGGATTCACCCCTCCACTTT.

The CDR3 DNA is TGTGCCAGCAGCCCGGACGCGGGCGATTCACCCCTCCACTTT. Amino acids: CASSPDAGDSPLHF. J is TRBJ1-6 and V is TRBV7-2; D is unresolved. The germline V gene encodes CDR1 SGHTA and CDR2 FQGNSA. The CDR3 length is 14 residues. Deletions cut 5 bases from V and 8 bases from J, with 13 bases between. Supplemented by reference TRBV7-2 and TRBJ1-6, the full variable domain reads GAGVSQSPSNKVTEKGKDVELRCDPISGHTALYWYRQSLGQGLEFLIYFQGNSAPDKSGLPSDRFSAERTGGSVSTLTIQRTQQEDSAVYLCASSPDAGDSPLHFGNGTRLTVT.